This T cell receptor beta chain was recorded in a study of CD8 T cells in ankylosing spondylitis. Each TCR beta library was made by quantitative 5'-RACE that incorporated molecular barcodes. MiXCR, applied by TCRdb to the 5' RACE reads, yields one record per CDR3 protein. Of around 180,000 distinct CDR3 sequences detected, 15% to 20% appear once; the ten largest clones hold 4.3%. Germline-derived CDR1 and CDR2 are MNHEY and SVGAGI. The junction had 7 bases not matched to a gene; V was cut back by 4 bases and J by 9 bases. This CDR3 comprises 14 residues. Whole-study findings and limits: Past studies reported some motif variants in reactive arthritis synovial fluid and blood.

This clonotype was detected many times. Its specificity is not known. V is TRBV6-5 and J is TRBJ2-1; 9 bases are shared with TRBD1. The sequencing input was blood, either unsorted or a sorted T cell fraction (not recorded which). The TCR sequence derives from a male donor under 30 with ankylosing spondylitis or in good health (not recorded which). As DNA, the CDR3 is TGTGCCAGCAGTTCTGGGACAGGGATGGGTGAGCAGTTCTTC. It yields the protein CASSSGTGMGEQFF.